Listed below are T cell receptor beta chains from one sample, sequenced in a study of human T cells and chemical hapten exposure. Each CDR3 protein is one row after TCRdb ran MiXCR on the RACE reads. This table holds almost 40,000 distinct CDR3 sequences, around 9.5% found once. This material consisted of whole blood, taken in connection with sensitization to the hapten diphenylcyclopropenone (DPC). These receptors were taken from a man aged 50-59 years with alopecia areata. Some clones in this sample may be carry-over from other donors' samples. Each CDR3 is given with its conserved first and last residue. Each record gives: D gene, clone size, J gene, V gene, CDR3 DNA, CDR3 protein. The D gene is left open where the match is weak. Clone size is shown for a subset of rows, as once, few, many or a class of expanded clone.

>TRBD1|many|TRBJ1-2|TRBV3-1
TGTGCCAGCAGCCATCCGGGACAGGGCTCTTCCCCTGATGGCTACACCTTC
CASSHPGQGSSPDGYTF
>-|few|TRBJ2-5|TRBV2
TGTGCCAGCAGGGCCAACAGAGAAGAGACCCAGTACTTC
CASRANREETQYF
>-|few|TRBJ2-4|TRBV28
TGTGCCAGCAGTCTACCGACTGAAAACATTCAGTACTTC
CASSLPTENIQYF
>TRBD2|many|TRBJ2-7|TRBV3-1
TGTGCCAGCAGCCGATCGACTAGCGGGACCGCGCACCAGCAGTACTTC
CASSRSTSGTAHQQYF
>-|many|TRBJ2-6|TRBV27
TGTGCCAGCAGTTTTATACTACACTCTGGGGCCAACGTCCTGACTTTC
CASSFILHSGANVLTF
>TRBD2|many|TRBJ2-7|TRBV5-8
TGTGCCAGCAGCCGGACTAGCGGGAGCTACGAGCAGTACTTC
CASSRTSGSYEQYF
>TRBD1|many|TRBJ2-7|TRBV27
TGTGCCAGCAGCACTTGGACAGGCCAGTACGAGCAGTACTTC
CASSTWTGQYEQYF
>-|few|TRBJ2-1|TRBV20-1
TGCAGTGCTAGTCAAGCGGCCTCCTACAATGAGCAGTTCTTC
CSASQAASYNEQFF
>TRBD2|many|TRBJ2-3|TRBV5-8
TGTGCCAGCAGCCGGACCGGGACTAGCCAAAACACAGATACGCAGTATTTT
CASSRTGTSQNTDTQYF
>TRBD2|-|TRBJ2-2|TRBV20-1
TGCAGTGCTGGGACTAGCGGGAGGGAGGGCACCGGGGAGCTGTTTTTT
CSAGTSGREGTGELFF
>-|few|TRBJ1-4|TRBV6-4
TGTGCCAGCAGTGACGAGGGGGAGGAAAAACTGTTTTTT
CASSDEGEEKLFF
>-|many|TRBJ1-5|TRBV7-2
TGTGCCAGCAGCTTAGAAGAGGTTAATCAGCCCCAGCATTTT
CASSLEEVNQPQHF
>-|many|TRBJ1-4|TRBV7-2
TGTGCCAGCAGCTTAGCCGGGAGGGAAAAACTGTTTTTT
CASSLAGREKLFF
>-|many|TRBJ2-2|TRBV11-3
TGTGCCAGCAGCTTAGGCACCGGGGAGCTGTTTTTT
CASSLGTGELFF
>-|many|TRBJ1-1|TRBV29-1
TGCAGCGTTGAAGTCATTATCAACACTGAAGCTTTCTTT
CSVEVIINTEAFF
>-|-|TRBJ2-2|TRBV20-1
TGCAGTGCTAGTCCCTCCGGTGGTGGGAGTGCCGGGGAGCTGTTTTTT
CSASPSGGGSAGELFF
>-|-|TRBJ2-5|TRBV7-9
TGTGCCAGCAGCTTAAGATTGGGACTAGAGACCCAGTACTTC
CASSLRLGLETQYF
>-|many|TRBJ2-5|TRBV29-1
TGCAGCGTTGATCTGGGACCGGCGGTAGAGACCCAGTACTTC
CSVDLGPAVETQYF
>-|few|TRBJ2-6|TRBV7-3
TGTGCCAGCGGACCGGGGCTGACTGGGGCCAACGTCCTGACTTTC
CASGPGLTGANVLTF
>-|many|TRBJ1-1|TRBV2
TGTGCCAGCAGACGCGAGACGAACACTGAAGCTTTCTTT
CASRRETNTEAFF
>-|few|TRBJ1-5|TRBV10-3
TGTGCCATCAGCTTACAGGCGGATCAGCCCCAGCATTTT
CAISLQADQPQHF
>TRBD2|-|TRBJ2-1|TRBV9
TGTGCCAGCAGCGTAGGACTAGCGGGAGACTACAATGAGCAGTTCTTC
CASSVGLAGDYNEQFF
>TRBD2|-|TRBJ2-1|TRBV7-2
TGTGCCAGCAGCCTTTCCGGGACTACTTACAATGAGCAGTTCTTC
CASSLSGTTYNEQFF
>-|few|TRBJ2-1|TRBV6-6
TGTGCCAGCAGTTTACAGGAGGTCGACAATGAGCAGTTCTTC
CASSLQEVDNEQFF
>-|few|TRBJ2-4|TRBV28
TGTGCCAGCAGTTTCTCTGGACGGGCGGACATTCAGTACTTC
CASSFSGRADIQYF
>TRBD2|few|TRBJ2-1|TRBV20-1
TGCAGTGCTAGAGTCCCGGGACTAGCGGGAGTGATGAGCTCCTACAATGAGCAGTTCTTC
CSARVPGLAGVMSSYNEQFF
>TRBD2|-|TRBJ2-1|TRBV4-1
TGCGCCAGCAGCCAAAGGCGGGAGGGCCCCCGGGGGCAGTTCTTC
CASSQRREGPRGQFF
>TRBD2|few|TRBJ2-1|TRBV29-1
TGCAGCGTCGCATGGACTAGCGGGAGGAGAGTACGGAATGAGCAGTTCTTC
CSVAWTSGRRVRNEQFF
>-|-|TRBJ2-1|TRBV6-5
TGTGCCAGCAGTCCGGCCGGGCTCGCTTACAATGAGCAGTTCTTC
CASSPAGLAYNEQFF
>-|many|TRBJ1-2|TRBV28
TGTGCCAGCAGTAACAGTTACTATGGCTACACCTTC
CASSNSYYGYTF
>-|many|TRBJ2-3|TRBV29-1
TGCAGCGTTGAAGTAACCAAGCGGGTCACAGATACGCAGTATTTT
CSVEVTKRVTDTQYF
>-|-|TRBJ2-2|TRBV29-1
TGCAGCGTTGCCGGACATTTAAACACCGGGGAGCTGTTTTTT
CSVAGHLNTGELFF
>-|few|TRBJ2-2|TRBV29-1
TGCAGCGTTGGGTCGGGCACCGGGGAGCTGTTTTTT
CSVGSGTGELFF
>TRBD1|many|TRBJ2-3|TRBV19
TGTGCCAGTAGGAAGACAGGGACCACAGATACGCAGTATTTT
CASRKTGTTDTQYF
>-|few|TRBJ2-5|TRBV20-1
TGCAGTGCAGTTCCGGGGACCCAGTACTTC
CSAVPGTQYF
>-|many|TRBJ2-3|TRBV20-1
TGCAGTGCGCCGGGGTCCTGGACGCAGTATTTT
CSAPGSWTQYF
>TRBD1|many|TRBJ2-7|TRBV7-2
TGTGCCAGCAGCCCAACAGGGGGCCTCTACGAGCAGTACTTC
CASSPTGGLYEQYF
>-|few|TRBJ1-2|TRBV10-3
TGTGCCATCAGTGCACTAATAACTGGGAATGGCTACACCTTC
CAISALITGNGYTF
>-|many|TRBJ2-3|TRBV7-2
TGTGCCAGCAGCTTACCAGTTCGGAAACCCGGTACGCAGTATTTT
CASSLPVRKPGTQYF
>TRBD2|many|TRBJ2-3|TRBV29-1
TGCAGCGTTGCTCGGACTAGCGGGGCCACAGATACGCAGTATTTT
CSVARTSGATDTQYF
>-|many|TRBJ1-5|TRBV20-1
TGCAGTGCGGGCCGTAGCAATCAGCCCCAGCATTTT
CSAGRSNQPQHF
>TRBD1|many|TRBJ1-3|TRBV7-9
TGTGCCAGCAGCTTAGAAGGACAGGGCGTCTCTGGAAACACCATATATTTT
CASSLEGQGVSGNTIYF
>TRBD2|many|TRBJ2-5|TRBV2
TGTGCCAGCAGGCCCGGAGAGGGGACTACCCAAGAGACCCAGTACTTC
CASRPGEGTTQETQYF